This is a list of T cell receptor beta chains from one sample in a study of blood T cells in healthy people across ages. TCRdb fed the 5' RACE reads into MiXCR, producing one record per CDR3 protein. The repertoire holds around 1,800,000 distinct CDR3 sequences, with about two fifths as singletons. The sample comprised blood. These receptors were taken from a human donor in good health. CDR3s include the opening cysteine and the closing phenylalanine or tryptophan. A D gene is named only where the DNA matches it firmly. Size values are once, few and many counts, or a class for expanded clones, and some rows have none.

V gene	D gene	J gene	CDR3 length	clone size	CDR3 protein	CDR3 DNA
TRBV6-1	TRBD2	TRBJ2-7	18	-	CASTLDGSGVHRAYEQYF	TGTGCCAGCACCCTGGATGGTAGCGGGGTTCATCGGGCCTACGAGCAGTACTTC
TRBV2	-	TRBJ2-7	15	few	CASSEVGPTAGEQYF	TGTGCCAGCAGTGAGGTTGGGCCAACGGCGGGCGAGCAGTACTTC
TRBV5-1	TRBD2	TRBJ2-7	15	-	CASSPLTSGDYEQYF	TGCGCCAGCAGCCCGTTAACTAGCGGGGATTACGAGCAGTACTTC
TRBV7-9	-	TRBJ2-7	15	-	CASAPLYGSTYEQYF	TGTGCCAGTGCTCCACTTTACGGGTCCACCTACGAGCAGTACTTC
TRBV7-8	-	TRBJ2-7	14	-	CASSRYGTSYEQYF	TGTGCCAGCAGCCGTTATGGGACATCCTACGAGCAGTACTTC
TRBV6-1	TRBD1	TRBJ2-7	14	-	CASSVGQGLSEQYF	TGTGCCAGCAGTGTCGGACAGGGTTTAAGCGAGCAGTACTTC
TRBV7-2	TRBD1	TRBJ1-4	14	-	CASSRQGSWEKLFF	TGTGCCAGCAGCCGACAGGGGAGTTGGGAAAAACTGTTTTTT
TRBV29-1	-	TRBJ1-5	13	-	CSVRGSLDQPQHF	TGCAGCGTTCGCGGGTCCCTCGATCAGCCCCAGCATTTT
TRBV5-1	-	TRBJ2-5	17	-	CASSADWRLEYQETQYF	TGCGCCAGCAGCGCCGACTGGAGACTAGAGTACCAAGAGACCCAGTACTTC
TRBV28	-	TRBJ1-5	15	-	CASSLPLPGNRPQHF	TGTGCCAGCAGTTTACCCCTGCCCGGGAACCGGCCCCAGCATTTT
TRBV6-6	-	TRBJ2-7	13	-	CASILSEGYEQYF	TGTGCCAGCATTTTGTCTGAGGGGTACGAGCAGTACTTC
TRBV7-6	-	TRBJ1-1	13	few	CASSTDYNTEAFF	TGTGCCAGCAGCACAGATTACAACACAGAAGCTTTCTTT
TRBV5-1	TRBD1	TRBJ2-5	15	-	CASSAQTGGQETQYF	TGCGCCAGCAGCGCCCAGACAGGGGGCCAAGAGACCCAGTACTTC
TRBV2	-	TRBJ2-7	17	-	CASKGYSRGQFSYEQYF	TGTGCCAGCAAGGGATATTCTAGGGGTCAATTCTCCTACGAGCAGTACTTC
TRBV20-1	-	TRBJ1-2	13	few	CSARVPGLYGYTF	TGCAGTGCTAGGGTCCCAGGATTATATGGCTACACCTTC
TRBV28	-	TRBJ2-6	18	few	CASSLIAEPYSGANVLTF	TGTGCCAGCAGTTTAATTGCAGAACCTTACTCTGGGGCCAACGTCCTGACTTTC
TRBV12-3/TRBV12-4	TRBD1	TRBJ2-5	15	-	CASSSTGAPQETQYF	TGTGCCAGCAGTTCCACAGGGGCTCCGCAAGAGACCCAGTACTTC
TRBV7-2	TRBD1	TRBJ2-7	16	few	CASSLAGQGPSYEQYF	TGTGCCAGCAGCTTAGCGGGACAGGGGCCCTCCTACGAGCAGTACTTC
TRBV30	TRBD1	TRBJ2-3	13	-	CARQGPGTDTQYF	TGTGCCAGACAGGGGCCCGGCACAGATACGCAGTATTTT
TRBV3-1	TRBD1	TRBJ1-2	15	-	CTSSQDYRGGYGYTF	TGTACCAGCAGCCAAGATTACAGGGGCGGCTATGGCTACACCTTC
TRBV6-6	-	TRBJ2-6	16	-	CASSFARGAGANVLTF	TGTGCCAGCAGTTTCGCCAGGGGGGCTGGGGCCAACGTCCTGACTTTC
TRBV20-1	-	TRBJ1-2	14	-	CSALSGARTYGYTF	TGCAGTGCTTTGAGTGGGGCTCGCACCTATGGCTACACCTTC
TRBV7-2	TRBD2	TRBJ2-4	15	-	CASSFLAGNWLEQYF	TGTGCCAGCAGCTTCCTAGCGGGGAACTGGTTAGAGCAGTACTTC
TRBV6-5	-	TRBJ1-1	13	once	CASSGGSGTEAFF	TGTGCCAGCAGCGGGGGTAGTGGCACTGAAGCTTTCTTT
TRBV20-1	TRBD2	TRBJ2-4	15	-	CSATTAGGVRIEQYF	TGCAGTGCTACCACGGCGGGGGGGGTGAGAATTGAGCAGTACTTC
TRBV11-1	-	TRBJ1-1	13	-	CASSLTKQTEAFF	TGTGCCAGCAGCTTAACGAAGCAAACAGAAGCTTTCTTT
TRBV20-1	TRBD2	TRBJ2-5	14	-	CSARDGRGGETQYF	TGCAGTGCTAGAGATGGGCGGGGAGGGGAGACCCAGTACTTC
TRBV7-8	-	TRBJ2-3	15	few	CASSPTLLRTDTQYF	TGTGCCAGCAGCCCCACCCTTCTTCGCACAGATACGCAGTATTTT
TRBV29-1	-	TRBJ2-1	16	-	CSVADVRTAIVNGQFF	TGCAGCGTTGCAGATGTCCGGACAGCAATAGTCAATGGGCAGTTCTTC
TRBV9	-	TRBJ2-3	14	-	CASSVGAGSDTQYF	TGTGCCAGCAGCGTAGGGGCAGGTTCAGATACGCAGTATTTT
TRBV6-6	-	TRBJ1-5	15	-	CASRASTGGGQPQHF	TGTGCCAGCAGAGCTTCGACAGGAGGCGGTCAGCCCCAGCATTTT